These T cell receptor beta chains were read from a single sample in a study of PD-1 blockade in classical Hodgkin lymphoma. Clones were sequenced by immunoSEQ multiplex PCR, and TCRdb holds only the in-frame ones, with some missing. The data show about 15,000 clones, roughly 88% seen once. The sample consisted of peripheral blood mononuclear cells (PBMCs), taken before the second cycle of nivolumab. These receptors came from a human donor with classical Hodgkin lymphoma. Each CDR3 is given with its conserved first and last residue. The D gene is left open where the match is weak. Clone size is shown for a subset of rows, as once, few, many or a class of expanded clone.

V	D	size	J	CDR3	DNA
TRBV28	.	.	TRBJ1-2	CASSLYDRFYGYTF	TGTGCCAGCAGTTTATATGACAGGTTTTATGGCTACACCTTC
TRBV7-3	TRBD2	.	TRBJ2-3	CASSLYGASGRPGGDTQYF	TGTGCCAGCAGCTTATACGGGGCTAGCGGAAGGCCCGGTGGAGATACGCAGTATTTT
TRBV4-2	.	.	TRBJ1-2	CASSQVGYYGYTF	TGTGCCAGCAGCCAAGTCGGGTATTATGGCTACACCTTC
TRBV9	.	.	TRBJ2-1	CASSVDDGAGNEQFF	TGTGCCAGCAGCGTAGATGACGGAGCGGGCAATGAGCAGTTCTTC
TRBV5-6	TRBD1	medium-sized	TRBJ1-2	CASSPGQGWSGYGYTF	TGTGCCAGCAGCCCAGGACAGGGGTGGAGTGGCTATGGCTACACCTTC
TRBV9	.	.	TRBJ1-4	CASSAMPGNWAEEKLFF	TGTGCCAGCAGCGCCATGCCAGGGAACTGGGCGGAGGAAAAACTGTTTTTT
TRBV30	.	.	TRBJ1-2	CAWSSNVYGYTF	TGTGCCTGGAGCTCAAATGTCTATGGCTACACCTTC
TRBV7-9	TRBD2	once	TRBJ2-3	CASSFERGDTDTQYF	TGTGCCAGCAGCTTTGAGCGGGGAGACACAGATACGCAGTATTTT
TRBV11-3	.	few	TRBJ1-1	CASSLQGSPQSEAFF	TGTGCCAGCAGCTTACAGGGTTCCCCCCAGTCTGAAGCTTTCTTT
TRBV7-9	TRBD1	.	TRBJ1-5	CASSLEYRQGSNQPQHF	TGTGCCAGCAGCTTAGAATATCGACAGGGGAGCAATCAGCCCCAGCATTTT
TRBV2	.	.	TRBJ1-2	CASRVRTVYGYTF	TGTGCCAGCAGAGTTAGGACGGTATATGGCTACACCTTC
TRBV5-5	.	once	TRBJ2-1	CASSLRYQGTYNEQFF	TGTGCCAGCAGCTTGCGGTATCAGGGTACCTACAATGAGCAGTTCTTC
TRBV19	.	.	TRBJ1-1	CASSILGNTEAFF	TGTGCCAGTAGTATCCTGGGGAACACTGAAGCTTTCTTT
TRBV10-3	.	medium-sized	TRBJ1-3	CAISGAFGNTIYF	TGTGCCATCAGTGGTGCTTTTGGAAACACCATATATTTT
TRBV9	TRBD1	.	TRBJ2-3	CASSVAGQGATDTQYF	TGTGCCAGCAGCGTAGCGGGACAGGGGGCCACAGATACGCAGTATTTT
TRBV27	.	large	TRBJ1-2	CASGGLTYGYTF	TGTGCCAGCGGGGGCCTTACCTATGGCTACACCTTC
TRBV4-1	TRBD1	.	TRBJ1-6	CASSQVPRGRNSPLHF	TGCGCCAGCAGCCAAGTACCCAGGGGGCGTAATTCACCCCTCCACTTT
TRBV18	.	.	TRBJ1-2	CASSPPTGNYGYTF	TGTGCCAGCTCACCACCGACGGGAAACTATGGCTACACCTTC
TRBV19	.	.	TRBJ1-2	CASYLSDRYGYTF	TGTGCCAGTTACCTGTCGGACAGATATGGCTACACCTTC
TRBV14	.	few	TRBJ1-2	CASSRGRTNYGYTF	TGTGCCAGCAGCCGGGGACGGACTAACTATGGCTACACCTTC
TRBV30	.	.	TRBJ1-2	CAWRRGNYGYTF	TGTGCCTGGCGCAGGGGAAATTATGGCTACACCTTC
TRBV6-4	TRBD2	once	TRBJ2-2	CASSALAGLTGELFF	TGTGCCAGCAGTGCCCTAGCGGGGCTCACCGGGGAGCTGTTTTTT
TRBV18	.	.	TRBJ2-7	CASSPAGDEQYF	TGTGCCAGCTCACCAGCCGGGGACGAGCAGTACTTC
TRBV27	TRBD1	.	TRBJ1-6	CASSLFFPVRTGSNSPLHF	TGTGCCAGCAGTTTATTTTTCCCCGTGCGGACAGGGAGCAATTCACCCCTCCACTTT
TRBV9	.	.	TRBJ2-2	CASSVTAGRRNTGELFF	TGTGCCAGCAGCGTCACTGCCGGGAGACGGAACACCGGGGAGCTGTTTTTT
TRBV6-6	.	.	TRBJ2-7	CASSPGTRISYEQYF	TGTGCCAGCAGTCCCGGGACCCGGATCTCCTACGAGCAGTACTTC
TRBV30	.	.	TRBJ1-3	CAWSEGASGNTIYF	TGTGCCTGGAGTGAAGGGGCCTCTGGAAACACCATATATTTT
TRBV7-9	TRBD1	.	TRBJ1-4	CASSTGERTNEKLFF	TGTGCCAGCAGCACAGGGGAGAGAACTAATGAAAAACTGTTTTTT
TRBV2	.	.	TRBJ1-3	CASSPRLGLGSGNTIYF	TGTGCCAGCAGTCCCCGCTTAGGGCTAGGATCTGGAAACACCATATATTTT
TRBV10-1	.	.	TRBJ2-3	CASARGTGPTDTQYF	TGCGCCAGCGCTCGGGGGACTGGCCCCACAGATACGCAGTATTTT
TRBV5-1	.	.	TRBJ2-7	CASSFGHFSYEQYF	TGCGCCAGCAGCTTTGGTCACTTCTCCTACGAGCAGTACTTC
TRBV27	.	.	TRBJ1-6	CASSLWPYSPLHF	TGTGCCAGCAGTTTATGGCCCTATTCACCCCTCCACTTT
TRBV10-1	.	few	TRBJ2-3	CASSDPADTQYF	TGCGCCAGCAGTGATCCCGCGGATACGCAGTATTTT
TRBV6-5	.	once	TRBJ1-1	CASTRQNTEAFF	TGTGCCAGCACCCGACAGAACACTGAAGCTTTCTTT
TRBV5-4	TRBD2	.	TRBJ2-7	CASSLFSGRGLYEQYF	TGTGCCAGCAGCTTGTTCAGCGGGAGGGGGCTATACGAGCAGTACTTC
TRBV19	.	.	TRBJ2-5	CASKGVDRETQYF	TGTGCCAGTAAGGGGGTGGATCGGGAGACCCAGTACTTC
TRBV30	.	.	TRBJ2-7	CAWAGGRSYEQYF	TGTGCCTGGGCCGGCGGACGCTCCTACGAGCAGTACTTC
TRBV15	.	once	TRBJ2-7	CATSSRNYEQYF	TGTGCCACCAGCAGCCGGAATTACGAGCAGTACTTC
TRBV25-1	.	.	TRBJ1-1	CASSTRGGTEAFF	TGTGCCAGCAGCACCAGGGGTGGAACTGAAGCTTTCTTT
TRBV6-5	.	.	TRBJ1-1	CASSYGQGTEAFF	TGTGCCAGCAGTTACGGGCAGGGCACTGAAGCTTTCTTT
TRBV6-1	.	.	TRBJ1-3	CASAQDGNTIYF	TGTGCCAGCGCCCAGGATGGAAACACCATATATTTT
TRBV6-1	TRBD1	.	TRBJ1-1	CASSADRADTEAFF	TGTGCCAGCAGTGCGGACAGGGCGGACACTGAAGCTTTCTTT
TRBV13	.	.	TRBJ1-2	CASSLAGNYGYTF	TGTGCCAGCAGCTTAGCAGGGAACTATGGCTACACCTTC
TRBV21-1	.	.	TRBJ1-3	CASSKGGPGTGGVTIYF	TGTGCCAGCAGCAAGGGTGGGCCCGGGACAGGGGGCGTCACCATATATTTT
TRBV9	.	.	TRBJ2-1	CASNPTGGEQFF	TGTGCCAGCAACCCGACTGGGGGTGAGCAGTTCTTC
TRBV11-2	.	.	TRBJ2-7	CASSYGGEQYF	TGTGCCAGCAGCTATGGGGGCGAGCAGTACTTC
TRBV15	.	.	TRBJ1-6	CATSRDGVGRGTYNSPLHF	TGTGCCACCAGCAGAGATGGGGTGGGCAGGGGAACCTATAATTCACCCCTCCACTTT
TRBV6-6	TRBD2	once	TRBJ2-3	CASSYRLAAILNTQYF	TGTGCCAGCAGTTACAGACTAGCGGCGATCTTAAATACGCAGTATTTT
TRBV6-1	TRBD1	.	TRBJ2-3	CASSRQGASTDTQYF	TGTGCCAGCTCTCGCCAGGGGGCCAGCACAGATACGCAGTATTTT